The rows below give T cell receptor beta chains drawn from one sample of a study of long-term antiretroviral therapy in people with HIV. This table comes from immunoSEQ multiplex PCR, and its TCRdb copy is limited to in-frame clones, with some not included. Here the sample spans 20,000 to 25,000 clones, roughly three quarters being singletons. Material: unsorted PBMCs, obtained 0.5 years after starting antiretroviral therapy. Receptors originate from a woman aged 35 to 49 with HIV. The CDR3 runs from the conserved cysteine through the conserved F or W. The D gene is left open where the match is weak. Where a row states a size, it is once, few, many or the class of an expanded clone; other rows omit it.

J	V	size	D	DNA	CDR3
TRBJ2-1	TRBV7-3	few	TRBD2	TGTGCCAGCAGCTTGGTGCTAGCGGGAAACAATGAGCAGTTCTTC	CASSLVLAGNNEQFF
TRBJ2-5	TRBV18	once	TRBD1	TGTGCCAGCTCACAAAACAGGGGGATCCAAGAGACCCAGTACTTC	CASSQNRGIQETQYF
TRBJ2-2	TRBV19	-	-	TGTGCCAGTAGGGTCCAGGGAAGGGGCGGGGAGCTGTTTTTT	CASRVQGRGGELFF
TRBJ2-5	TRBV5-4	-	-	TGTGCCAGCAGCCAGACCGGGGCGGGGCCCTGGGAGACCCAGTACTTC	CASSQTGAGPWETQYF
TRBJ1-3	TRBV30	-	-	TGTGCCTGGGGGGACTTAATACGCTCTGGAAACACCATATATTTT	CAWGDLIRSGNTIYF
TRBJ2-3	TRBV30	-	TRBD1	TGTGCCTGGGGGACAGGGGCGGAAGATACGCAGTATTTT	CAWGTGAEDTQYF
TRBJ2-1	TRBV10-3	-	TRBD1	TGTGCCACGGAGGGACAGGGAGATGAGCAGTTCTTC	CATEGQGDEQFF
TRBJ2-7	TRBV5-8	-	TRBD1	TGTGCCAGCAGCGAGGGGAGCGACAGGGCCCTTGACGAGCAGTACTTC	CASSEGSDRALDEQYF
TRBJ1-3	TRBV28	few	-	TGTGCCAGCAGCATGAGGAGCTCTGGAAACACCATATATTTT	CASSMRSSGNTIYF
TRBJ1-1	TRBV19	-	-	TGTGCCAGTAGTATAGATCCCAGAACTGAAGCTTTCTTT	CASSIDPRTEAFF
TRBJ1-1	TRBV18	-	-	TGTGCCAGCTCACCACAATTGGGAGTTTCCATGAACACTGAAGCTTTCTTT	CASSPQLGVSMNTEAFF
TRBJ2-1	TRBV27	once	TRBD1	TGTGCCAGCAGTCTCTATAGAAGTGGCGGCAGGGGGCCTTTGAGCTCCTACAATGAGCAGTTCTTC	CASSLYRSGGRGPLSSYNEQFF
TRBJ2-1	TRBV18	-	-	TGTGCCAGCTCACCCAGGGTTAATGAGCAGTTCTTC	CASSPRVNEQFF
TRBJ2-5	TRBV5-8	-	-	TGTGCCAGCAGCTTGCAGGGTGGGAAAGAGACCCAGTACTTC	CASSLQGGKETQYF
TRBJ1-6	TRBV11-2	-	-	TGTGCCAGCAGCTTATTAATGGGACAACTCAATTCACCCCTCCACTTT	CASSLLMGQLNSPLHF
TRBJ2-5	TRBV19	-	TRBD2	TGTGCCAGTACCAGCGGGGGGCGGAAGACCCAGTACTTC	CASTSGGRKTQYF
TRBJ2-7	TRBV5-6	few	TRBD1	TGTGCCAGCAGCCATCTTGGTGCAGGGGGTTCTTCCTACGAGCAGTACTTC	CASSHLGAGGSSYEQYF
TRBJ1-4	TRBV7-8	-	TRBD1	TGTGCCAGCAGCCGGGACAGAAATGAAAAACTGTTTTTT	CASSRDRNEKLFF
TRBJ2-5	TRBV9	-	-	TGTGCCAGCAGCGTAGGTTTAGCGGAACAAGAGACCCAGTACTTC	CASSVGLAEQETQYF
TRBJ1-4	TRBV19	few	TRBD1	TGTGCCAGTAGTCCCCGACAGGGGAAGAAGGAAAAACTGTTTTTT	CASSPRQGKKEKLFF
TRBJ1-2	TRBV5-6	-	-	TGTGCCAGCAGCTTGGGGGCAGGGGCCTTC	CASSLGAGAF
TRBJ1-5	TRBV5-6	-	TRBD1	TGTGCCAGCAGCCCGGCGGGAGGGGGCGACAATCAGCCCCAGCATTTT	CASSPAGGGDNQPQHF
TRBJ1-1	TRBV19	few	TRBD1	TGTGCCAGTAGTATAACGGGACAGAAGAACACTGAAGCTTTCTTT	CASSITGQKNTEAFF
TRBJ1-1	TRBV9	-	-	TGTGCCAGCAGCGTAAGCAGGGTGGGCACTGAAGCTTTCTTT	CASSVSRVGTEAFF
TRBJ2-2	TRBV18	-	-	TGTGCCAGCTCACCACAAACAGGGTACACCGGGGAGCTGTTTTTT	CASSPQTGYTGELFF
TRBJ2-6	TRBV18	-	-	TGTGCCAGCTCACCAAGGGGCGCTGGCTCTGGGGCCAACGTCCTGACTTTC	CASSPRGAGSGANVLTF
TRBJ2-7	TRBV2	-	-	TGTGCCAGCAGGGGTGGTCTGGCCTACGAGCAGTACTTC	CASRGGLAYEQYF
TRBJ1-1	TRBV6-6	-	-	TGTGCCAGCAGTTCCCATCAGCTAAGTTCGAACACTGAAGCTTTCTTT	CASSSHQLSSNTEAFF
TRBJ2-7	TRBV6-1	few	-	TGTGCCAGCGTCGGGGGTGGCGGGGGCCTTTTCGAGCAGTACTTC	CASVGGGGGLFEQYF
TRBJ2-1	TRBV30	-	TRBD1	TGTGCCTGGAGGGGGAACAGGGGGCCTGAGCAGTTCTTC	CAWRGNRGPEQFF
TRBJ1-3	TRBV2	-	-	TGTGCCAGCAGTGAATGGTGGGGGGACGGAAACACCATATATTTT	CASSEWWGDGNTIYF
TRBJ2-1	TRBV6-1	-	-	TGTGCCAGCAGTGAAGGATGGACTGCCTACAATGAGCAGTTCTTC	CASSEGWTAYNEQFF
TRBJ2-7	TRBV4-3	-	-	TGCGCCAGCAGCCAAGAGTATGACGGGAGCTCCTACGAGCAGTACTTC	CASSQEYDGSSYEQYF
TRBJ2-3	TRBV28	-	-	TGTGCCAGCCTCGCCGGTCAACACCAGGGAGATACGCAGTATTTT	CASLAGQHQGDTQYF
TRBJ1-1	TRBV5-1	few	TRBD1	TGCGCCAGCAGCCCGGCGGGACAGGGAATAACTGAAGCTTTCTTT	CASSPAGQGITEAFF
TRBJ2-6	TRBV19	-	-	TGTGCCAGTAGTGAGGGCCCCGGGGCCAACGTCCTGACTTTC	CASSEGPGANVLTF
TRBJ2-3	TRBV14	-	TRBD1	TGTGCCAGCAGCCCAGGGGGCAATACGCAGTATTTT	CASSPGGNTQYF
TRBJ2-7	TRBV7-2	-	-	TGTGCCAGCAGCTCCCGAAAGGGGGGCTCCTACGAGCAGTACTTC	CASSSRKGGSYEQYF
TRBJ2-2	TRBV10-3	-	TRBD1	TGTGCCATCAGTGATTACAGGGGAATGAGAAACACCGGGGAGCTGTTTTTT	CAISDYRGMRNTGELFF
TRBJ2-1	TRBV5-1	-	TRBD2	TGCGCCAGCAGCTTGGACCATCCGGGACTAGCGGGGGTCTACAATGAGCAGTTCTTC	CASSLDHPGLAGVYNEQFF
TRBJ2-1	TRBV7-2	-	TRBD2	TGTGCCAGCAGCTTAGTCAGGGGCGGGGGGTACAATGAGCAGTTCTTC	CASSLVRGGGYNEQFF
TRBJ2-3	TRBV12-5	-	TRBD2	TGTGCTAGTGGTTTGGTGATAGCGGGGAGCACAGATACGCAGTATTTT	CASGLVIAGSTDTQYF
TRBJ1-2	TRBV7-9	-	-	TGTGCCAGCAGCTTAGCGAAGGGGGACTATGGCTACACCTTC	CASSLAKGDYGYTF
TRBJ1-4	TRBV4-1	-	-	TGCGCCAGCAGCTTAAGACGACGTGAAAAACTGTTTTTT	CASSLRRREKLFF
TRBJ2-5	TRBV29-1	-	-	TGCAGCGTTGACCTTTCTGGAGGGCGGGAGACCCAGTACTTC	CSVDLSGGRETQYF
TRBJ1-5	TRBV28	few	-	TGTGCCAGCAGTTTTGGGGATCGGCCCCAGCATTTT	CASSFGDRPQHF
TRBJ1-1	TRBV19	-	-	TGTGCCAGTAAGCGCGTAATCGGGGGAGGCATTACTAACACTGAAGCTTTCTTT	CASKRVIGGGITNTEAFF
TRBJ2-1	TRBV29-1	-	-	TGCAGCTACCCAAGGTCGATGAGCGGCAATGAGCAGTTCTTC	CSYPRSMSGNEQFF
TRBJ2-5	TRBV29-1	-	TRBD2	TGCAGCGTTGAAGTGGGGGGGGTGGAGACCCAGTACTTC	CSVEVGGVETQYF
TRBJ1-1	TRBV6-5	-	-	TGTGCCAGCAGGCCGTTTTTAGAGGATGAAGCTTTCTTT	CASRPFLEDEAFF
TRBJ2-1	TRBV4-2	-	-	TGTGCCAGCAGCCAAGGGGGGAACGGGGCTGTCAATGAGCAGTTCTTC	CASSQGGNGAVNEQFF
TRBJ2-1	TRBV4-3	-	-	TGCGCCAGCAGCCAAGATTCCCAGGGTGAGCAGTTCTTC	CASSQDSQGEQFF
TRBJ2-3	TRBV11-2	-	TRBD2	TGTGCCAGCAGCAACCGCCGCGGGGGGGAACCCACAGATACGCAGTATTTT	CASSNRRGGEPTDTQYF
TRBJ1-5	TRBV4-2	few	-	TGTGCCAGCAGCCAAGAGGACAGCCCCAATCAGCCCCAGCATTTT	CASSQEDSPNQPQHF
TRBJ2-2	TRBV6-5	-	TRBD1	TGTGCCAGCAGTTATAGGTCAGGGGGTTACACCGGGGAGCTGTTTTTT	CASSYRSGGYTGELFF
TRBJ1-3	TRBV9	-	-	TGTGCCAGCAGCCCTGTTGGAAACACCATATATTTT	CASSPVGNTIYF
TRBJ1-4	TRBV6-6	-	-	TGTGCCAGCAGTCGGGGGACAACTAATGAAAAACTGTTTTTT	CASSRGTTNEKLFF